This T cell receptor beta chain was documented in a study of beta chain features in type 1 diabetes. Study-level points and caveats: Across patients, naive, central memory and Treg TCRB repertoires exhibited apparently greater similarity than was observed across healthy donors.

As regards this clone: What it binds is unknown.

The authors reverse transcribed all of the isolated RNA, so sequencing captured expressed TCRB transcripts. Libraries were prepared by immunoSEQ multiplex PCR; TCRdb keeps only in-frame clonotypes and omits some of them. This sample yields 150,000 to 190,000 clones, of which about 8.1% are seen a single time; 0.65% belongs to the top ten. The germline V gene encodes CDR1 SGHVS and CDR2 FNYEAQ. This CDR3 is built from 14 residues. Based on CD45RO/CCR7/CD25/CD127/CD95/CD27, CD4+ regulatory, stem cell-like memory, naive and central memory cells were sorted. Sequences were obtained from central memory CD4+ T cells from blood. This chain links TRBV7-6 with TRBJ2-5; TRBD2 is a possible D gene (5 bases). TRBJ2-7 explains the end of the DNA better; the J call may be wrong. The receptor comes from a young man in good health. CDR3 DNA: TGTGCCAGCAGCTTAGGAGCTAGCAGTTACGAGCAGTACTTC. Translating gives CASSLGASSYEQYF.